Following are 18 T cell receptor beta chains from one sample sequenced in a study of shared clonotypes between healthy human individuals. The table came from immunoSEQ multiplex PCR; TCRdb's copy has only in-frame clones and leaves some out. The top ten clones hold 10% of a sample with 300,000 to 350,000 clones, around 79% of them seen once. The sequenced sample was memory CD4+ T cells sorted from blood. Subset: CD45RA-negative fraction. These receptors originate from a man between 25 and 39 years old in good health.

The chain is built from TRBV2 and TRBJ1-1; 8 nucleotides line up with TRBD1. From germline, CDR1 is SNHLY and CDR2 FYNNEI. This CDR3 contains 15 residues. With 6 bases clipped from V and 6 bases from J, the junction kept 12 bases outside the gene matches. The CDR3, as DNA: TGTGCCAGCAGCACTCAAAGACAGGGGATATCTGAAGCTTTCTTT. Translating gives CASSTQRQGISEAFF.

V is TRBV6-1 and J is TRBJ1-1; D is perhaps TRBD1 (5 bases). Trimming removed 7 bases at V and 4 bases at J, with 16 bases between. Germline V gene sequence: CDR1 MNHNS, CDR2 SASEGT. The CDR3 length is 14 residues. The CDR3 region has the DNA TGTGCCAGCAAAATACAGGTGGGGCGCACTGAAGCTTTCTTT. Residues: CASKIQVGRTEAFF.

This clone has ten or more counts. The CDR3 DNA follows: TGCGCCAGCAGTAAGGCGGATCCTAGCACAGATACGCAGTATTTT. Protein: CASSKADPSTDTQYF. This sequence joins TRBV10-1 and TRBJ2-3; D remains ambiguous. This CDR3 region has 15 residues. With 5 bases removed from V and 0 bases from J, the gap between germline ends came to 12 bases. Germline CDR1 WNHNN, CDR2 SYGVQD (reference sequence).

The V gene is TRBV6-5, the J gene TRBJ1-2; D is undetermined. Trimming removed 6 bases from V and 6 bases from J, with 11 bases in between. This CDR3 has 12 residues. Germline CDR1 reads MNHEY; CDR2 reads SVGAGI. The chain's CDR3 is CASRDLGDGYTF. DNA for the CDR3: TGTGCCAGCAGGGACTTGGGCGATGGCTACACCTTC.

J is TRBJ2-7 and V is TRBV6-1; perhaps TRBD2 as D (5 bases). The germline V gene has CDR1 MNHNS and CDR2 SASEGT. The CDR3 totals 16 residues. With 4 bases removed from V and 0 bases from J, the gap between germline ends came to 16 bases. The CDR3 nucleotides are TGTGCCAGCAGTGGCCTGAGGGCCCTCAACTCCTACGAGCAGTACTTC. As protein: CASSGLRALNSYEQYF.

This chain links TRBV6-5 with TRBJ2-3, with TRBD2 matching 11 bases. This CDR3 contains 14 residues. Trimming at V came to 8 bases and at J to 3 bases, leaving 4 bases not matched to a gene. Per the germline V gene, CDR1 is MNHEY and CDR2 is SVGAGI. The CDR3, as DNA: TGTGCCAGCTTTACTAGCGGGAGTACAGATACGCAGTATTTT. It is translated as CASFTSGSTDTQYF.

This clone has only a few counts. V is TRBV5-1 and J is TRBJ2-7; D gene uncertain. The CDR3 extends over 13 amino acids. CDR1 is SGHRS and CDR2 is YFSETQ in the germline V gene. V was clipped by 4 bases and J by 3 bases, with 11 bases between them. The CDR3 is CASSLPTGYEQYF. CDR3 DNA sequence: TGCGCCAGCAGCCTACCTACTGGCTACGAGCAGTACTTC.

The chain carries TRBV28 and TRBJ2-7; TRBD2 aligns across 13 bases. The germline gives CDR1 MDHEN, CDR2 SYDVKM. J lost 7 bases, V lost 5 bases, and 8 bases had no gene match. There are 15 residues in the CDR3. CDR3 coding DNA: TGTGCCAGCAGTCCCACTAGCGGGAGGGCCGTAGAGCAGTACTTC. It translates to CASSPTSGRAVEQYF. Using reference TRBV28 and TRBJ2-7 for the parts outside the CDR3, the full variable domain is DVKVTQSSRYLVKRTGEKVFLECVQDMDHENMFWYRQDPGLGLRLIYFSYDVKMKEKGDIPEGYSVSREKKERFSLILESASTNQTSMYLCASSPTSGRAVEQYFGPGTRLTVT.

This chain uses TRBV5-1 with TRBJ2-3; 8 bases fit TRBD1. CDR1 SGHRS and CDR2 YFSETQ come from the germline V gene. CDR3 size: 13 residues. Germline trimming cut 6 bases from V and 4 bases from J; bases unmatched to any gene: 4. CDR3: CASNDRGADTQYF. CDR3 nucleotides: TGCGCCAGCAACGACAGGGGCGCAGATACGCAGTATTTT.

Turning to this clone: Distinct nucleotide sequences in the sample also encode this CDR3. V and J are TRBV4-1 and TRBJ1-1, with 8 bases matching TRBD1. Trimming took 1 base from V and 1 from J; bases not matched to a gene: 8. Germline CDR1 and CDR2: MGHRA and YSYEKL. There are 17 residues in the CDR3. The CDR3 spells CASSQVRQGNRNTEAFF. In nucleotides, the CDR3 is TGCGCCAGCAGCCAAGTGAGACAGGGGAACCGGAACACTGAAGCTTTCTTT.

In nucleotides, the CDR3 is TGTGCCAGCTCACCCCTTAGGAACGGACAGGTAGCCAAAAACATTCAGTACTTC. Protein product: CASSPLRNGQVAKNIQYF. V is TRBV18 and J is TRBJ2-4; 7 bases fit TRBD1. The CDR3 runs 18 residues. V dropped 3 bases and J dropped 0; count of bases not matched to a gene: 11. CDR1 is KGHSH and CDR2 is LQKENI in the germline V gene.

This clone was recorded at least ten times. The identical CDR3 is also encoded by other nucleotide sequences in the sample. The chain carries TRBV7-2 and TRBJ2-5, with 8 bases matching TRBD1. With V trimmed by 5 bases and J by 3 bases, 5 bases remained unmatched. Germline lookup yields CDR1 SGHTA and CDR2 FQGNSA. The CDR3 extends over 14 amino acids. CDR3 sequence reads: CASSPNRGKETQYF. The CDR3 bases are TGTGCCAGCAGCCCAAACAGGGGGAAAGAGACCCAGTACTTC.

This CDR3 reads CASSGGSYNEQFF. The CDR3 coding sequence is TGTGCCAGCAGTGGGGGCTCCTACAATGAGCAGTTCTTC. The rearrangement uses TRBV5-5 and TRBJ2-1; D tentatively fits TRBD1 or TRBD2 (5 bases each). Trimming shortened V by 5 bases and J by 0 bases, and 6 bases separated the two germline ends. In germline, CDR1 is SGHKS, CDR2 YYEKEE (reference sequence). The CDR3 loop spans 13 amino acids.

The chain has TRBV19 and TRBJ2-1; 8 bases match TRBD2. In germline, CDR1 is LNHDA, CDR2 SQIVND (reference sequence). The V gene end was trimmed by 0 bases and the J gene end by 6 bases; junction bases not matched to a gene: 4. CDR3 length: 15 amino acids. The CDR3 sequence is CASSIEGTRFNEQFF. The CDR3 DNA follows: TGTGCCAGTAGTATAGAGGGGACTAGATTCAATGAGCAGTTCTTC.

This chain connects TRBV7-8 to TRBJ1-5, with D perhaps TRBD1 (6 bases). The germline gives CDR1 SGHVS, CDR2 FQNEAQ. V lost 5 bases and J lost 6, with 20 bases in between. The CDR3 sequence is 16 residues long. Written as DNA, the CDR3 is TGTGCCAGCAGCGCGCACGAAGGGGGATTGAGTCAGCCCCAGCATTTT. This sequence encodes CASSAHEGGLSQPQHF.

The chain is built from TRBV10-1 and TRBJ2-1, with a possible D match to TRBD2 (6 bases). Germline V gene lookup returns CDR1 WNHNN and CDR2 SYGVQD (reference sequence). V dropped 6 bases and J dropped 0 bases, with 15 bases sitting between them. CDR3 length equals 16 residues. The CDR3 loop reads CASRGDWSSSYNEQFF. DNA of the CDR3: TGCGCCAGCAGGGGGGACTGGTCGAGCTCCTACAATGAGCAGTTCTTC.

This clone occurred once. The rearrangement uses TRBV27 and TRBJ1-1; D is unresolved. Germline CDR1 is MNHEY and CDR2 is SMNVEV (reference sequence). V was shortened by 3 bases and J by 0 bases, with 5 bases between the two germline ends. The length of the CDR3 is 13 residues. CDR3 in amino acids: CASSFGMNTEAFF. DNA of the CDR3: TGTGCCAGCAGTTTCGGCATGAACACTGAAGCTTTCTTT.

The CDR3, as DNA: TGTGCCAGCAGCTTGTATCGCGGGCTAGCGGCCAAAAACATTCAGTACTTC. Translating it yields CASSLYRGLAAKNIQYF. This chain links TRBV5-4 with TRBJ2-4; D might be TRBD2 (6 bases). The CDR3 contains 17 residues. V was trimmed by 1 base and J by 1 base, leaving 15 bases between them. Germline V gives CDR1 SGHNT, CDR2 YYREEE (reference sequence).